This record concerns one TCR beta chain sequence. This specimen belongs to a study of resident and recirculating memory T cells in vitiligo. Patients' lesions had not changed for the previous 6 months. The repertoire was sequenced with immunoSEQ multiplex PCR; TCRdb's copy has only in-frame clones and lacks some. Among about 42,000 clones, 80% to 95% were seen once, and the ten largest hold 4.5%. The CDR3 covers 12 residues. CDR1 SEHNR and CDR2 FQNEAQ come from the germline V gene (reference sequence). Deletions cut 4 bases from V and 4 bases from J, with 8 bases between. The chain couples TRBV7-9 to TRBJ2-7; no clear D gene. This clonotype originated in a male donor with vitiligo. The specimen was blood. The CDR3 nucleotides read TGTGCCAGCAGCTCGTCGAGATACGAGCAGTACTTC. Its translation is CASSSSRYEQYF.